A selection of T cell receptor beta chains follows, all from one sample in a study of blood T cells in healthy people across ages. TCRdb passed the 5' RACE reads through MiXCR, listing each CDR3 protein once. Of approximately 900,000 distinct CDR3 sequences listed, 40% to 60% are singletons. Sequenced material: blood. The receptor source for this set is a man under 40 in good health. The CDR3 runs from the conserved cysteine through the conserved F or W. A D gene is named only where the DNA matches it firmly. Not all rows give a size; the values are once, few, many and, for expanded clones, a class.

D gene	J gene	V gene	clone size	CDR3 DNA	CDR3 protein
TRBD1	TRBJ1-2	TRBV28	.	TGTGCCAGCGGCATCGCCCGCGGGACAGGGCCTAACTATGGCTACACCTTC	CASGIARGTGPNYGYTF
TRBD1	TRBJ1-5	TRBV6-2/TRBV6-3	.	TGTGTCAGCAGGGACAGGACCTACAATCAGCCCCAGCATTTT	CVSRDRTYNQPQHF
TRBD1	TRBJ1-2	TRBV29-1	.	TGCAGCGTTGGCGGCCGGGACAGGGATGGCTACACCTTC	CSVGGRDRDGYTF
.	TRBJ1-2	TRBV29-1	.	TGCAGCGTTGCTCCAGGGGCGGGTGGCTACACCTTC	CSVAPGAGGYTF
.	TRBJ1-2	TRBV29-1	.	TGCAGCGTCCCAGACAGGCCATCTAACTATGGCTACACCTTC	CSVPDRPSNYGYTF
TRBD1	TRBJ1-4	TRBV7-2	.	TGTGTCAGCAGCTATCCAGGGACAGGGGAAGGAGAAAAACTGTTTTTT	CVSSYPGTGEGEKLFF
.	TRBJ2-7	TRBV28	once	TGTGCCAGCCGACAGGGAGGCTACGAGCAGTACTTC	CASRQGGYEQYF
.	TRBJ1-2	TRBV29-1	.	TGCAGCGTTGAAGCCCAGATTAAAGCGGGCTACACCTTC	CSVEAQIKAGYTF
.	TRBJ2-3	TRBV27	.	TGTGCCAGCAGTTTAGAAGGGTCGCTCACAGATACGCAGTATTTT	CASSLEGSLTDTQYF
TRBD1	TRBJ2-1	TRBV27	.	TGTGCCAGCAGTTTGGGACAGGGGGGGTTCCGTGAGCAGTTCTTC	CASSLGQGGFREQFF
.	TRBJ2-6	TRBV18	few	TGTGCCAGCTCACCAGTTGGAGAGGGCTCTGGGGCCAACGTCCTGACTTTC	CASSPVGEGSGANVLTF
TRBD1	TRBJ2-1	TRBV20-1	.	TGCAGTACAGGGGGCTCCTACAATGAGCAGTTCTTC	CSTGGSYNEQFF
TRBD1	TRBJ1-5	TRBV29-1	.	TGCAGCACCTGGGACAGGGATCAGCCCCAGCATTTT	CSTWDRDQPQHF
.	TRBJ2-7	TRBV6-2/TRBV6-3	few	TGTGCCAGCAGCCCTACCTTAGCGGCGCTCGGGGAGCAGTACTTC	CASSPTLAALGEQYF
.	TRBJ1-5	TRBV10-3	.	TGTGCCATCAGTGGGGAGGGTGGTCAGCCCCAGCATTTT	CAISGEGGQPQHF
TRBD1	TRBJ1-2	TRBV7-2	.	TGTGCCAGCAGCTCCTACAGGGGTGCTAACTATGGCTACACCTTC	CASSSYRGANYGYTF
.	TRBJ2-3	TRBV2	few	TGTGCCAACTCAGGACAGTCAGATACGCAGTATTTT	CANSGQSDTQYF
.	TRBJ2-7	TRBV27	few	TGTGCCAGCAGTACAGGTGATTTCTACGAGCAGTACTTC	CASSTGDFYEQYF
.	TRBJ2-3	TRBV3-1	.	TGTGCCAGCAGCCAAGGCCAGGCCCACCAGTATTTT	CASSQGQAHQYF
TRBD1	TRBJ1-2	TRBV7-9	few	TGTGCCAGCAGCTTAGGAGGGACAGACAACTATGGCTACACCTTC	CASSLGGTDNYGYTF
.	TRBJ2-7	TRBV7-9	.	TGTGCCAGCAGCTTAGCTTACGGCGAGCAGTACTTC	CASSLAYGEQYF
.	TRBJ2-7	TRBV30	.	TGTGCCTGGAGTACCTGGAGGGGTAACTACGAGCAGTACTTC	CAWSTWRGNYEQYF
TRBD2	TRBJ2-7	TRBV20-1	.	TGCAGTGCTATGACTAGCGGGGTTTACGAGCAGTACTTC	CSAMTSGVYEQYF
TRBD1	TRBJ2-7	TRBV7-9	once	TGTGCCAGCAGCCCCCGGGACAGGGTGTATTCCACCTACGAGCAGTACTTC	CASSPRDRVYSTYEQYF
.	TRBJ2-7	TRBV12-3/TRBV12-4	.	TGTGCCAGCAGTTGGGGTACCACCTACGAGCAGTACTTC	CASSWGTTYEQYF
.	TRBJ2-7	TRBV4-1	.	TGCGCCAGCAGCCAAGAGATCAGGGCCTACGAGCAGTACTTC	CASSQEIRAYEQYF
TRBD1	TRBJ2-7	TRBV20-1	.	TGCAGTGCTAGAGACGGACAGGGCTACGAGCAGTACTTC	CSARDGQGYEQYF